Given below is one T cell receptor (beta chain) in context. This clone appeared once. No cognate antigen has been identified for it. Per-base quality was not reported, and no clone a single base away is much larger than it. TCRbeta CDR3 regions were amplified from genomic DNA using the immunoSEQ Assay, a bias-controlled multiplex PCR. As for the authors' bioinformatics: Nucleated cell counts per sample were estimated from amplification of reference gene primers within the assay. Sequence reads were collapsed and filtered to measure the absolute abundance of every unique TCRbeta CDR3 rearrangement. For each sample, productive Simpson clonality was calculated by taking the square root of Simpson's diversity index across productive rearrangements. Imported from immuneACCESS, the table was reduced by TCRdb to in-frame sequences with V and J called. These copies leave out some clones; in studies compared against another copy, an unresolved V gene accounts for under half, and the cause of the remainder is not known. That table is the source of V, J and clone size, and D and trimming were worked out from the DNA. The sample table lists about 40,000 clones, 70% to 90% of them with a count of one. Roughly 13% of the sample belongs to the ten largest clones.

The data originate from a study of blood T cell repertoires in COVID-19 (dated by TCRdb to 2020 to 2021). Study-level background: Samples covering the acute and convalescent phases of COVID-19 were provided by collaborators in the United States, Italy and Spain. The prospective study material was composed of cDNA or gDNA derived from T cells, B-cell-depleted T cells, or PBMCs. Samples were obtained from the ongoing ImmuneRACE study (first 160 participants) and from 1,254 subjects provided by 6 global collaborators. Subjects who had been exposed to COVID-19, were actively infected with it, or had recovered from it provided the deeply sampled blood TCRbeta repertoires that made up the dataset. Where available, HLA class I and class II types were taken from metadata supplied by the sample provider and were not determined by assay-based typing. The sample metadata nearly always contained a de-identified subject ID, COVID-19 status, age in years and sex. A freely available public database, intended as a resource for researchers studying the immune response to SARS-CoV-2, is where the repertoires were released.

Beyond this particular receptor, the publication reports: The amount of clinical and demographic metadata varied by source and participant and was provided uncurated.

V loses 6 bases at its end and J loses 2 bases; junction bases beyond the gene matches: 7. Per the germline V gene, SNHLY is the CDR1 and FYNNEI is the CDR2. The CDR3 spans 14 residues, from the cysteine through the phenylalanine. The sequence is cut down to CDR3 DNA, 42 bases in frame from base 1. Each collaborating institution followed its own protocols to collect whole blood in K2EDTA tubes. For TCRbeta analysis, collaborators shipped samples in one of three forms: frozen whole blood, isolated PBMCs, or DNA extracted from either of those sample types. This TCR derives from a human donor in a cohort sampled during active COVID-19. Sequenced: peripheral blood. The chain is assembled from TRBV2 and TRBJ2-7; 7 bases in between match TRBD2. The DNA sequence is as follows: TGTGCCAGCAGGGCAGGGAGGGACGCCTACGAGCAGTACTTC. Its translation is CASRAGRDAYEQYF.